This entry describes one TCR beta chain. Relative to the germline gene, one junction end is altered; a read error may explain this. This sample was taken from a study of tumor-infiltrating lymphocytes in primary liver carcinoma. Co-extracting RNA and DNA was done with roughly 17-34 mg of unsorted bulk tissue as input. Among the patients, all had chronic HBV infection and none had been treated. Reverse transcription of roughly 0.45 ug total RNA with a constant-region primer produced TCR beta cDNA. Three-round nested multiplex PCR performed with slightly modified ARM-PCR produced the TCR beta libraries. Investigators reported that the first two PCR rounds, at roughly 10 cycles each, used TRBV1-TRBV30 forward primers with a C-beta reverse primer. MiXCR, run by TCRdb on the multiplex PCR reads, gives a single entry per CDR3 protein. The data show tens of thousands of distinct CDR3 sequences, roughly 80% seen once.

Germline CDR1 WSHSY, CDR2 SAAADI. The CDR3 covers 15 residues. The TCR was taken from a woman between 25 and 40 years old with primary liver carcinoma and hepatitis B virus infection. Specimen: tumor-adjacent normal liver tissue. This rearrangement joins TRBV10-2 to TRBJ2-5; D is possibly TRBD1 (5 bases). As DNA, the CDR3 is TGCGCCAGCAGTGAGTGGGCAGGGCTTCAAGGGACCCAGTACTTC. Translated: CASSEWAGLQGTQYF.